These 27 T cell receptor beta chains were sequenced from one sample in a study of blood T cell repertoires in COVID-19. Clones were read by immunoSEQ multiplex PCR, and TCRdb kept only the in-frame ones, dropping some. The sample holds about 160,000 clones; approximately 81% are singletons and the top ten take under 4%. Sequencing was carried out using peripheral blood. All receptors derive from a human donor with acute or convalescent COVID-19. The donor label of this sample is uncertain.

The rearrangement links TRBV7-2 to TRBJ2-5; 8 positions agree with TRBD2. Trimming cost V 1 base and J 1 base; bases outside gene matches: 2. The CDR3 has 15 amino acids. The germline V gene encodes CDR1 SGHTA and CDR2 FQGNSA. CDR3 sequence reads: CASSLVGGVQETQYF. In DNA form, the CDR3 reads TGTGCCAGCAGCTTAGTCGGGGGGGTCCAAGAGACCCAGTACTTC.

In DNA form, the CDR3 reads TGTGCCAGCAGTGAAAGCCGGGGGGGGAACAATGAGCAGTTCTTC. It yields the protein CASSESRGGNNEQFF. The chain employs TRBV2 and TRBJ2-1, with TRBD2 matching 8 bases. The germline V gene has CDR1 SNHLY and CDR2 FYNNEI. The CDR3 has 15 residues. The ends lost 2 bases at V and 5 bases at J; junction bases unmatched: 5. The entire variable domain, with the rest obtained from reference TRBV2 and TRBJ2-1, is as follows: EPEVTQTPSHQVTQMGQEVILRCVPISNHLYFYWYRQILGQKVEFLVSFYNNEISEKSEIFDDQFSVERPDGSNFTLKIRSTKLEDSAMYFCASSESRGGNNEQFFGPGTRLTVL.

The chain links TRBV4-1 to TRBJ1-3; tentatively, D is TRBD1 (5 bases). This CDR3 comprises 15 residues. Trimming shortened V by 0 bases and J by 3 bases, and 9 bases separated the two germline ends. The germline gives CDR1 MGHRA, CDR2 YSYEKL. The CDR3 coding sequence is TGCGCCAGCAGCCAAGAGACAGTCCGTGGAAACACCATATATTTT. The encoded protein is CASSQETVRGNTIYF.

For the CDR3, the DNA is TGTGCCACCAGCCCCCTAGCAGGGGGACCCCTCTACGAGCAGTACTTC. Translation: CATSPLAGGPLYEQYF. This chain uses TRBV15 with TRBJ2-7; 7 nucleotides match TRBD1. With V trimmed by 5 bases and J by 3 bases, 13 bases remained unmatched. Per germline, CDR1 LNHNV and CDR2 YYDKDF (reference sequence). The CDR3 sequence is 16 residues long.

The J gene is TRBJ2-1, the V gene TRBV5-4; 11 nucleotides agree with TRBD2. Germline-derived CDR1 and CDR2 are SGHNT and YYREEE (reference sequence). V lost 4 bases and J lost 3; bases outside the gene matches: 12. This CDR3 is 18 amino acids long. The CDR3 DNA reads as TGTGCCAGCAGCAAAGGTGGAGCTAGCGGGGGGATCTACAATGAGCAGTTCTTC. It yields the protein CASSKGGASGGIYNEQFF.

The CDR3 DNA reads as TGTGCCAGCGCGAGGGACATTTCGAACACTGAAGCTTTCTTT. Translated, it gives CASARDISNTEAFF. The chain links TRBV4-2 to TRBJ1-1, with D possibly TRBD1 on 6 matching bases. Germline assignment: CDR1 LGHNA and CDR2 YNFKEQ. The V gene lost 8 bases and the J gene lost 1 base, with 14 bases spanning the gap. This CDR3 is 14 amino acids long.

V and J are TRBV7-2 and TRBJ2-2, with no clear D. V was pared by 3 bases and J by 1 base, with 9 bases between. Germline V CDR1 and CDR2: SGHTA, FQGNSA. This CDR3 has 15 residues. The CDR3 coding sequence is TGTGCCAGCAGCTTGTACACCAGGAACACCGGGGAGCTGTTTTTT. It encodes CASSLYTRNTGELFF.

This chain links TRBV6-5 with TRBJ1-1; 10 bases are a match to TRBD1. There are 15 residues in the CDR3. Per germline, CDR1 MNHEY and CDR2 SVGAGI. After removal of 6 bases from V and 4 bases from J, the junction contained 8 bases not matched to a gene. The CDR3 nucleotides read TGTGCCAGCAGCAGGTCGGACAGGGGGAGCACTGAAGCTTTCTTT. Translation gives CASSRSDRGSTEAFF.

This chain links TRBV11-2 with TRBJ2-2; TRBD2 matches at 8 bases. CDR1 and CDR2 (germline): SGHAT, FQNNGV. Unmatched junction bases numbered 7, after V lost 4 bases and J lost 0 bases. CDR3 length: 17 amino acids. CDR3 residues: CASSSRGGATNTGELFF. The CDR3 DNA is TGTGCCAGCAGCTCCCGGGGGGGGGCAACGAACACCGGGGAGCTGTTTTTT.

This chain uses TRBV18 with TRBJ2-7; TRBD1 matches 8 bases. The CDR3 spans 14 residues. The trim removed 6 bases at V and 3 bases at J, leaving 7 bases unmatched. Germline V gene data show CDR1 as KGHSH and CDR2 as LQKENI. The chain's CDR3 is CASSPGQALYEQYF. Here the CDR3 DNA reads TGTGCCAGCTCCCCGGGACAGGCCCTCTACGAGCAGTACTTC.

The rearrangement joins TRBV7-9 to TRBJ1-2; 9 bases align to TRBD1. Looked up from germline, CDR1 is SEHNR and CDR2 is FQNEAQ (reference sequence). The CDR3 has 16 amino acids. After removal of 5 bases from V and 6 bases from J, the junction contained 13 bases not matched to a gene. CDR3 residues: CASSTQGQGSLHGYTF. The CDR3 DNA reads as TGTGCCAGCAGCACCCAAGGACAGGGGAGCCTCCATGGCTACACCTTC.

The chain combines TRBV9 with TRBJ1-1; D ambiguous. V was shortened by 6 bases and J by 1 base, with 10 bases between the two germline ends. CDR1 and CDR2 (germline): SGDLS, YYNGEE. This CDR3 has 13 amino acids. DNA of the CDR3: TGTGCCAGCACCCTCAGCGCGAACACTGAAGCTTTCTTT. Translating gives CASTLSANTEAFF. The full variable domain, with the rest looked up from reference TRBV9 and TRBJ1-1, is DSGVTQTPKHLITATGQRVTLRCSPRSGDLSVYWYQQSLDQGLQFLIQYYNGEERAKGNILERFSAQQFPDLHSELNLSSLELGDSALYFCASTLSANTEAFFGQGTRLTVV.

This rearrangement joins TRBV9 to TRBJ2-1; D gene ambiguous. The CDR3 covers 15 residues. Germline CDR1 and CDR2: SGDLS and YYNGEE. V was pared by 4 bases and J by 4 bases, with 15 bases between. In nucleotides, the CDR3 is TGTGCCAGCAGCCCTAGGCAGAAAATTTACAATGAGCAGTTCTTC. Protein product: CASSPRQKIYNEQFF.

This clone was counted between two and nine times. The chain uses TRBV6-4 and TRBJ2-3; 9 bases align to TRBD2. Trimming took 2 bases from V and 2 from J; bases not matched to a gene: 2. Per the germline V gene, CDR1 is MRHNA and CDR2 is SNTAGT. The CDR3 length is 15 residues. The CDR3 bases are TGTGCCAGCAGTGACGGCGGGGGGGCCACAGATACGCAGTATTTT. This encodes CASSDGGGATDTQYF.

The V gene is TRBV9, the J gene TRBJ1-5; a possible D gene is TRBD1 (5 bases). Trimming cost V 2 bases and J 4 bases, with 10 bases left between them. This CDR3 spans 14 amino acids. Germline CDR1 is SGDLS and CDR2 is YYNGEE. The CDR3 protein is CASSVGGKNQPQHF. DNA for the CDR3: TGTGCCAGCAGCGTCGGGGGAAAGAATCAGCCCCAGCATTTT.

The chain has TRBV7-8 and TRBJ1-3, with D maybe TRBD1 (6 bases). CDR1 is SGHVS, CDR2 FQNEAQ, per germline. Trimming pared 5 bases from V and 8 bases from J, leaving 16 bases between. The CDR3 length is 14 residues. Here the CDR3 DNA reads TGTGCCAGCAGCCCAAACAGGGACCGGGACACCATATATTTT. Translation gives CASSPNRDRDTIYF.

The chain is built from TRBV7-7 and TRBJ2-1; 7 bases match TRBD2. The length of the CDR3 is 12 residues. J was trimmed by 9 bases and V by 4 bases; bases with no gene match: 3. Germline V gene sequence: CDR1 SSHAT, CDR2 FNYEAQ (reference sequence). This CDR3 is CASSSSGREQFF. Here the CDR3 DNA reads TGTGCCAGCAGCTCTAGCGGCCGTGAGCAGTTCTTC.

The chain combines TRBV5-6 with TRBJ2-7; 8 nucleotides line up with TRBD1. V was pared by 3 bases and J by 3 bases, with 8 bases of the junction left unmatched. Germline lookup yields CDR1 SGHDT and CDR2 YYEEEE. The CDR3 covers 15 residues. CDR3 sequence: CASSYRQGKFYEQYF. The CDR3 bases are TGTGCCAGCAGCTACCGACAGGGGAAGTTCTACGAGCAGTACTTC.

The V call is TRBV18, the J call TRBJ1-1; D perhaps matches TRBD1 (5 bases). V shed 5 bases and J shed 7 bases, with 8 bases lying between them. CDR1 KGHSH and CDR2 LQKENI come from the germline V gene. The CDR3 is made up of 11 amino acids. The CDR3 coding sequence is TGTGCCAGCTCAGGCCAGGGTGAAGCTTTCTTT. It translates to CASSGQGEAFF.

In this sample, this clone turned up once. The chain combines TRBV6-5 with TRBJ2-1; a weak D match, TRBD2 (6 bases). Between the trimmed V and J ends, which lost 4 bases and 1 base, there was a span of 14 bases. Germline V gene sequence: CDR1 MNHEY, CDR2 SVGAGI. The CDR3 spans 16 residues. The CDR3 region is CASSSSGGVSYNEQFF. In DNA form, the CDR3 reads TGTGCCAGCAGTTCCTCCGGCGGGGTATCCTACAATGAGCAGTTCTTC.

For this clone: This CDR3 is also generated by other DNA sequences in the sample. The chain recombines TRBV18 with TRBJ1-6; no clear D gene. CDR1 and CDR2 (germline): KGHSH, LQKENI. The ends were cut back, 6 bases at V and 0 bases at J, with 6 bases in the middle. The CDR3 consists of 14 residues. As DNA, the CDR3 is TGTGCCAGCTCCCGGGACTCCTATAATTCACCCCTCCACTTT. Residues: CASSRDSYNSPLHF.

The V and J genes are TRBV30 and TRBJ1-2; D gene uncertain. In germline, CDR1 is GTSNPN, CDR2 SVGIG (reference sequence). The CDR3 has 11 amino acids. Trimming left V 0 bases short and J 7 bases short, with 6 bases between. This chain's CDR3 is CAWSVGVGYTF. In nucleotides, the CDR3 is TGTGCCTGGAGTGTTGGAGTTGGCTACACCTTC. Supplemented by reference TRBV30 and TRBJ1-2, the full variable domain reads SQTIHQWPATLVQPVGSPLSLECTVEGTSNPNLYWYRQAAGRGLQLLFYSVGIGQISSEVPQNLSASRPQDRQFILSSKKLLLSDSGFYLCAWSVGVGYTFGSGTRLTVV.

V gene TRBV5-6 combines with J gene TRBJ1-4; maybe TRBD1 (6 bases). Trimming pared 0 bases from V and 3 bases from J, leaving 15 bases between. The CDR3 consists of 17 residues. The germline CDR1 and CDR2 sequences are SGHDT and YYEEEE. The CDR3 DNA reads TGTGCCAGCAGCTTGGGTACAGGGAATAGGGCTAATGAAAAACTGTTTTTT. Translating gives CASSLGTGNRANEKLFF.

This clone was detected once. This chain joins TRBV6-5 and TRBJ1-2; TRBD1 agrees at 9 bases. Trimming took 5 bases from V and 3 from J; bases not matched to a gene: 7. CDR1 and CDR2 from the germline V gene are MNHEY and SVGAGI. CDR3 length equals 15 residues. CDR3 bases: TGTGCCAGCAGTCGGCCGGGACAGGGTGACTATGGCTACACCTTC. Its translation is CASSRPGQGDYGYTF.

This chain uses TRBV7-6 with TRBJ2-2; D possibly corresponds to TRBD2 (6 bases). V was clipped by 1 base and J by 0 bases, with 15 bases between them. CDR1 and CDR2 (germline): SGHVS, FNYEAQ. There are 18 residues in the CDR3. The CDR3 bases are TGTGCCAGCAGCTTAGATTCCGGGGGACGGACGAACACCGGGGAGCTGTTTTTT. Its protein product is CASSLDSGGRTNTGELFF.

This chain uses TRBV7-2 with TRBJ2-6, with a tentative D call TRBD1 (7 bases). V lost 1 base to trimming and J lost 0 bases, with 13 bases between them. This CDR3 has 18 amino acids. Germline values: CDR1 SGHTA, CDR2 FQGNSA. The CDR3 DNA follows: TGTGCCAGCAGCTTAGAGGCAGGGGGGATCTCTGGGGCCAACGTCCTGACTTTC. It yields the protein CASSLEAGGISGANVLTF.

J is TRBJ2-2 and V is TRBV2; 9 bases align to TRBD2. With 5 bases clipped from V and 6 bases from J, the junction kept 4 bases outside the gene matches. This CDR3 is built from 14 residues. Germline V CDR1 and CDR2: SNHLY, FYNNEI. The CDR3, as DNA: TGTGCCAGCAGTAGCGGGGGGCGCGCCGGGGAGCTGTTTTTT. Translating gives CASSSGGRAGELFF.